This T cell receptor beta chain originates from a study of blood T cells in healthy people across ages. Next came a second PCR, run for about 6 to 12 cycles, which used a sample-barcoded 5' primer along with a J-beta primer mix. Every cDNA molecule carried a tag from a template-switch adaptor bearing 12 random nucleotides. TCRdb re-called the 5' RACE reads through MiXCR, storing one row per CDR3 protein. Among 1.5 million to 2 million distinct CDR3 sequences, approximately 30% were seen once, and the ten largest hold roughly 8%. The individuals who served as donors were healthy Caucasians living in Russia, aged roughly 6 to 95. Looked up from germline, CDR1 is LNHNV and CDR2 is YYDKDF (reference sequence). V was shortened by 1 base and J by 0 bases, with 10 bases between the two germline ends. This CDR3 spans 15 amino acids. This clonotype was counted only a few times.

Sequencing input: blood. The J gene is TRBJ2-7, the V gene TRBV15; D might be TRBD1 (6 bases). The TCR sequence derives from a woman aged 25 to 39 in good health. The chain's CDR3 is CATSRGDRYSYEQYF. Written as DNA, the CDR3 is TGTGCCACCAGCAGAGGAGACAGGTACTCCTACGAGCAGTACTTC.